This T cell receptor beta chain was sequenced during a study of PD-L1 blockade in urothelial cancer. Across the whole study: The study started patients on atezolizumab at some point between 2014 and 2016, giving 1,200 mg intravenously every 3 weeks. Among blood samples, the median T cell count was approximately 140,000.

Sample time point: pretreatment peripheral blood. The trim removed 2 bases at V and 2 bases at J, leaving 9 bases unmatched. This CDR3 has 16 amino acids. Germline CDR1 and CDR2: MNHEY and SVGAGI. Method: immunoSEQ multiplex PCR; TCRdb's copy keeps in-frame clones and lacks some. The sample has tens of thousands of clones; more than 75% are singletons. Material: PBMCs, obtained around atezolizumab (anti-PD-L1) treatment. The gene calls are TRBV6-5 and TRBJ2-7; 7 bases agree with TRBD1. The clonotype originates from a man in his 60s with urothelial cancer. Here the CDR3 reads CASSYLTSGGPYEQYF. CDR3 nucleotides: TGTGCCAGCAGTTACCTAACCTCAGGGGGACCCTACGAGCAGTACTTC.